A selection of T cell receptor beta chains follows, all from one sample in a study of OX40 agonist ivuxolimab in advanced cancers. The method was immunoSEQ multiplex PCR; TCRdb's version includes in-frame clones alone and lacks a portion of them. The repertoire consists of over 75,000 clones, with 70% to 90% occurring once and the leading ten covering roughly 4%. Material: CD4+ or CD8+ T cells sorted from blood, obtained in a trial of the OX40 agonist ivuxolimab. These receptor sequences come from an adult with an advanced solid tumor such as melanoma, head and neck, liver or kidney cancer. Each CDR3 is given with its conserved first and last residue. A D gene is named only where the DNA matches it firmly. Not all rows give a size; the values are once, few, many and, for expanded clones, a class.

J gene | V gene | D gene | clone size | CDR3 protein | CDR3 DNA
TRBJ2-3 | TRBV4-3 | NA | NA | CASSQEGASDTQYF | TGCGCCAGCAGCCAAGAAGGGGCGTCAGATACGCAGTATTTT
TRBJ2-7 | TRBV28 | NA | NA | CASSLTGNLYEQYF | TGTGCCAGCAGTTTAACAGGGAACCTCTACGAGCAGTACTTC
TRBJ2-5 | TRBV28 | TRBD1 | NA | CASSLPQGAVETQYF | TGTGCCAGCAGTTTACCCCAGGGGGCGGTGGAGACCCAGTACTTC
TRBJ2-6 | TRBV10-3 | TRBD1 | NA | CAISDRDRGSGANVLTF | TGTGCCATCAGTGACCGGGACAGGGGTTCTGGGGCCAACGTCCTGACTTTC
TRBJ2-2 | TRBV6-5 | TRBD2 | NA | CASSLLAGDTGELFF | TGTGCCAGCAGCTTACTAGCGGGAGACACCGGGGAGCTGTTTTTT
TRBJ2-1 | TRBV30 | NA | few | CAWSVPVIYNEQFF | TGTGCCTGGAGTGTCCCCGTCATATACAATGAGCAGTTCTTC
TRBJ1-5 | TRBV27 | NA | NA | CASSPSGTSKPQHF | TGTGCCAGCAGCCCTTCCGGGACCTCAAAGCCCCAGCATTTT
TRBJ1-2 | TRBV7-9 | TRBD1 | once | CASSQLGGRGRGYGYTF | TGTGCCAGCAGCCAACTTGGCGGCAGGGGGCGCGGCTATGGCTACACCTTC
TRBJ2-1 | TRBV6-5 | NA | NA | CASSSTGIGEQFF | TGTGCCAGCAGTTCGACGGGAATTGGTGAGCAGTTCTTC
TRBJ2-5 | TRBV6-6 | TRBD2 | few | CASTLAGGGETQYF | TGTGCCAGCACGCTAGCGGGAGGGGGAGAGACCCAGTACTTC